The 21 T cell receptor beta chains below were found in one sample sequenced in a study of lymphopenia after photon versus proton radiotherapy (dated by TCRdb to 2018 to 2020). Library method: the immunoSEQ multiplex PCR assay. TCRdb obtained this table from immuneACCESS and retained in-frame rearrangements with V and J assigned. These tables miss some clones; where compared with another copy, unresolved V genes account for less than half of the shortfall, and the remainder is unexplained. Across this sample there are tens of thousands of clones, with 85% seen only once. The leading ten clones occupy 2% to 2.5% of the sample. The sequenced sample was peripheral blood, obtained from a patient treated with photon-based radiotherapy. Receptor source: a man between 35 and 55 years old with gastric cancer.

The chain recombines TRBV5-1 with TRBJ2-1; TRBD2 is a possible D gene (7 bases). The V end lost 4 bases, the J end lost 8 bases, and 19 bases lay between the germline ends. Germline CDR1 is SGHRS and CDR2 is YFSETQ. The CDR3 extends over 15 amino acids. The CDR3 protein is CASSRNREGLYEQFF. In DNA, the CDR3 is TGCGCCAGCAGCCGGAACAGGGAGGGCTTGTATGAGCAGTTCTTC.

The genes are TRBV7-3 and TRBJ1-1; D remains unclear. Germline loops: CDR1 SGHTA, CDR2 FQGTGA. This CDR3 comprises 13 residues. V was cut by 8 bases and J by 5 bases, with 15 bases left in between. The CDR3 DNA reads as TGTGCCAGCGGGTTGCTGATGGGGACTGAAGCTTTCTTT. Translating it yields CASGLLMGTEAFF.

In DNA form, the CDR3 reads TGCGCCAGCAGCCAAGTGAGAGCGGGGGGGACAGATACGCAGTATTTT. Protein: CASSQVRAGGTDTQYF. V and J are TRBV4-3 and TRBJ2-3; 10 bases fit TRBD2. CDR1 LGHNA and CDR2 YSLEER come from the germline V gene. There are 16 residues in the CDR3. The V gene end was trimmed by 1 base and the J gene end by 3 bases; junction bases not matched to a gene: 4.

The J gene is TRBJ2-3, the V gene TRBV6-5, with D maybe TRBD2 (7 bases). Germline assignment: CDR1 MNHEY and CDR2 SVGAGI. The CDR3 totals 15 residues. Trimming cost V 6 bases and J 5 bases, with 18 bases left between them. The CDR3 region is CASSPGGGSEDTQYF. The CDR3 coding sequence is TGTGCCAGCAGCCCCGGCGGGGGCTCGGAAGATACGCAGTATTTT.

This clone was recorded once. The genes are TRBV25-1 and TRBJ1-2; TRBD1 might be the D (6 bases). The CDR3 runs 15 residues. Trimming shortened V by 0 bases and J by 1 base, and 9 bases separated the two germline ends. From germline, CDR1 is MGHDK and CDR2 SYGVNS. CDR3 residues: CASSEYQGNNYGYTF. The CDR3 DNA reads TGTGCCAGCAGTGAATATCAGGGGAATAACTATGGCTACACCTTC.

The chain recombines TRBV6-5 with TRBJ1-1; 7 bases fit TRBD1. J gave up 0 bases and V 6 bases, and 1 base lay outside the gene matches. CDR3 length: 13 residues. CDR1 and CDR2 from the germline V gene are MNHEY and SVGAGI. The CDR3 DNA is TGTGCCAGCAGGACAGGGATGAACACTGAAGCTTTCTTT. Translation: CASRTGMNTEAFF.

The V and J genes are TRBV5-4 and TRBJ1-1; D perhaps matches TRBD1 (5 bases). The germline CDR1 and CDR2 sequences are SGHNT and YYREEE (reference sequence). V was cut by 0 bases and J by 1 base, with 7 bases left in between. CDR3 size: 14 residues. CDR3 sequence reads: CASSLGRENTEAFF. CDR3 DNA sequence: TGTGCCAGCAGCTTGGGCAGGGAGAACACTGAAGCTTTCTTT.

The chain employs TRBV7-2 and TRBJ1-2; 10 positions agree with TRBD1. The germline V gene encodes CDR1 SGHTA and CDR2 FQGNSA. Trimming took 5 bases from V and 8 from J; bases not matched to a gene: 8. The CDR3 is 14 residues long. The CDR3 DNA is TGTGCCAGCAGCCTCCGACAGGGGGCGCGGGGCTACACCTTC. This codes for CASSLRQGARGYTF. Based on the CDR3 plus reference TRBV7-2 and TRBJ1-2, the full variable domain is GAGVSQSPSNKVTEKGKDVELRCDPISGHTALYWYRQSLGQGLEFLIYFQGNSAPDKSGLPSDRFSAERTGGSVSTLTIQRTQQEDSAVYLCASSLRQGARGYTFGSGTRLTVV.

The chain couples TRBV11-2 to TRBJ2-7; 7 bases match TRBD1. CDR3 length equals 13 residues. The J segment lost 7 bases and the V segment lost 4 bases, leaving 7 bases of the junction unmatched. Germline V gene sequence: CDR1 SGHAT, CDR2 FQNNGV. DNA for the CDR3: TGTGCCAGCAGCTCCGACAGGGCGTTGGAGCAGTACTTC. Translating gives CASSSDRALEQYF.

J is TRBJ1-3 and V is TRBV7-2, with 7 positions matching TRBD1. Germline values: CDR1 SGHTA, CDR2 FQGNSA. The CDR3 length is 12 residues. After removal of 3 bases from V and 8 bases from J, the junction contained 1 base not matched to a gene. The CDR3 loop is CASSLQGDTIYF. DNA for the CDR3: TGTGCCAGCAGCTTGCAGGGGGACACCATATATTTT.

This clone was seen only once. V gene TRBV25-1 combines with J gene TRBJ1-1; D perhaps matches TRBD1 (6 bases). V was trimmed by 4 bases and J by 3 bases, leaving 15 bases between them. This CDR3 has 15 amino acids. CDR1 is MGHDK and CDR2 is SYGVNS in the germline V gene. The CDR3 coding sequence is TGTGCCAGCAGTGTTTCAGGGGCGAGGGACACTGAAGCTTTCTTT. Encoded protein: CASSVSGARDTEAFF.

The chain has TRBV6-1 and TRBJ2-3; 7 nucleotides align to TRBD2. Germline CDR1 reads MNHNS; CDR2 reads SASEGT. J was trimmed by 2 bases and V by 8 bases; bases with no gene match: 10. This CDR3 comprises 15 residues. The DNA of the CDR3 is TGTGCCAGCGGGGTACCGGGACTAACCACAGATACGCAGTATTTT. It yields the protein CASGVPGLTTDTQYF.

The chain carries TRBV11-2 and TRBJ1-6, with D unclear. Germline loops: CDR1 SGHAT, CDR2 FQNNGV. Trimming shortened V by 5 bases and J by 5 bases, and 10 bases separated the two germline ends. The CDR3 contains 14 residues. The CDR3 coding sequence is TGTGCCAGCAGCAGGGCGGGGAATAATTCACCCCTCCACTTT. It encodes CASSRAGNNSPLHF.

The rearrangement joins TRBV11-2 to TRBJ1-2; 10 nucleotides agree with TRBD1. CDR3 length: 15 residues. The junction had 9 bases not matched to a gene; V was cut back by 5 bases and J by 6 bases. Germline CDR1 SGHAT, CDR2 FQNNGV. This chain's CDR3 is CASSLGQGGFHGYTF. CDR3 nucleotides: TGTGCCAGCAGCCTAGGACAGGGGGGATTCCATGGCTACACCTTC.

The chain couples TRBV25-1 to TRBJ1-1, with 8 bases lining up with TRBD1. The V and J ends lost 7 bases and 3 bases, in that order; junction bases with no gene match: 7. The CDR3 has 14 residues. Germline CDR1 reads MGHDK; CDR2 reads SYGVNS. CDR3 region: CASTETGGDTEAFF. DNA of the CDR3: TGTGCCAGCACCGAAACAGGGGGGGACACTGAAGCTTTCTTT.

The rearrangement uses TRBV19 and TRBJ2-3, with D maybe TRBD2 (7 bases). Per the germline V gene, CDR1 is LNHDA and CDR2 is SQIVND (reference sequence). Between the trimmed V and J ends, which lost 7 bases and 1 base, there was a span of 18 bases. This CDR3 is built from 16 residues. CDR3: CASTPRGGFGTDTQYF. The CDR3 DNA reads as TGTGCCAGTACCCCTAGGGGGGGCTTCGGCACAGATACGCAGTATTTT.

This clone was seen just once. The genes are TRBV2 and TRBJ1-4; D uncertain. Between the trimmed V and J ends, which lost 7 bases and 2 bases, there was a span of 11 bases. The CDR3 length is 14 residues. The germline V gene encodes CDR1 SNHLY and CDR2 FYNNEI. The CDR3 nucleotides are TGTGCCAGCAAAATTTCACCCACTAATGAAAAACTGTTTTTT. It yields the protein CASKISPTNEKLFF.

This clone was seen once. J is TRBJ1-5 and V is TRBV7-6; TRBD1 aligns across 7 bases. This CDR3 is built from 15 residues. CDR1 and CDR2 (germline): SGHVS, FNYEAQ. The V and J ends lost 3 bases and 3 bases, in that order; junction bases with no gene match: 5. The CDR3 region has the DNA TGTGCCAGCAGCTTGGACGGGACAGTCAATCAGCCCCAGCATTTT. Its protein product is CASSLDGTVNQPQHF.

The chain couples TRBV5-4 to TRBJ2-2, with 8 bases fitting TRBD2. The CDR3 totals 16 residues. The germline V gene has CDR1 SGHNT and CDR2 YYREEE (reference sequence). The ends lost 3 bases at V and 6 bases at J; junction bases unmatched: 10. The CDR3 spells CASSSGTRLLSGELFF. The CDR3 DNA reads TGTGCCAGCAGCTCCGGGACTAGGTTATTGTCCGGGGAGCTGTTTTTT. The whole variable domain, remainder taken from reference TRBV5-4 and TRBJ2-2, is ETGVTQSPTHLIKTRGQQVTLRCSSQSGHNTVSWYQQALGQGPQFIFQYYREEENGRGNFPPRFSGLQFPNYSSELNVNALELDDSALYLCASSSGTRLLSGELFFGEGSRLTVL.

The chain carries TRBV19 and TRBJ2-4, with TRBD2 matching over 7 bases. Unmatched junction bases numbered 11, after V lost 4 bases and J lost 2 bases. The CDR3 consists of 17 residues. Germline lookup yields CDR1 LNHDA and CDR2 SQIVND (reference sequence). CDR3 nucleotides: TGTGCCAGTAGTACCATGGTAACTAGCGAAACCAAAAACATTCAGTACTTC. It codes for CASSTMVTSETKNIQYF.

The chain uses TRBV5-1 and TRBJ1-2; maybe TRBD1 (5 bases). Germline loops: CDR1 SGHRS, CDR2 YFSETQ. With 0 bases removed from V and 3 bases from J, the gap between germline ends came to 12 bases. The CDR3 consists of 15 residues. In DNA form, the CDR3 reads TGCGCCAGCAGCTTGGGGAGCGGAGGGGACTATGGCTACACCTTC. Translating it yields CASSLGSGGDYGYTF. The full variable domain, its missing parts supplied by reference TRBV5-1 and TRBJ1-2, is KAGVTQTPRYLIKTRGQQVTLSCSPISGHRSVSWYQQTPGQGLQFLFEYFSETQRNKGNFPGRFSGRQFSNSRSEMNVSTLELGDSALYLCASSLGSGGDYGYTFGSGTRLTVV.